The TCR beta chain under discussion was sequenced for a study of OX40 agonist ivuxolimab in advanced cancers. As for the study in general: Each patient was given ivuxolimab into a vein every 2 weeks, at 0.01 to 10 mg/kg. A male proportion of just over 80% was recorded, with mean age approximately 56 years and range about 20 to 79.

Remarks on this clone: Its antigen is still unknown.

Findings and caveats of the study: The study found that CD8+ T cells averaged more expanded clones than CD4+.

Clones were sequenced by immunoSEQ multiplex PCR, and TCRdb holds only the in-frame ones, with some missing. The sample includes approximately 58,000 clones, about 86% of them seen just once. The CDR3 consists of 18 residues. V shed 4 bases and J 5 bases; nucleotides not matched to a gene: 9. The germline CDR1 and CDR2 sequences are MGHRA and YSYEKL. The receptor's source is an adult with an advanced solid tumor such as melanoma, head and neck, liver or kidney cancer. The rearrangement links TRBV4-1 to TRBJ2-1; 15 bases agree with TRBD2. This sample comprised CD4+ or CD8+ T cells sorted from blood, obtained in a trial of the OX40 agonist ivuxolimab. This CDR3 is CASSPSPGLAGGNNEQFF. In DNA, the CDR3 is TGCGCCAGCAGCCCGAGCCCGGGACTAGCGGGAGGTAACAATGAGCAGTTCTTC.